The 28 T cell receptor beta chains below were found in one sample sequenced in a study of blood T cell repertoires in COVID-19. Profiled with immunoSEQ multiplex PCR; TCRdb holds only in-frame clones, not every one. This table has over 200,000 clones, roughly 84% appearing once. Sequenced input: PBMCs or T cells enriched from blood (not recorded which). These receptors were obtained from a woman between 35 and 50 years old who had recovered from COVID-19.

The CDR3 DNA follows: TGTGCCAGCAGCCAAGGCGGGGCCTACGAGCAGTACGTC. Amino acids: CASSQGGAYEQYV. The chain couples TRBV7-9 to TRBJ2-7; D is possibly TRBD2 (6 bases). The germline CDR1 and CDR2 sequences are SEHNR and FQNEAQ (reference sequence). The CDR3 is 13 amino acids. V was clipped by 5 bases and J by 2 bases, with 10 bases between them.

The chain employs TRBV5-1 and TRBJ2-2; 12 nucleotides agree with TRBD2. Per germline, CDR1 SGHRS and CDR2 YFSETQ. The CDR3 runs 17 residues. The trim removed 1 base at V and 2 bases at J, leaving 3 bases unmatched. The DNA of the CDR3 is TGCGCCAGCAGCTTGAGGACTAGCGGGACTAACACCGGGGAGCTGTTTTTT. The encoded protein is CASSLRTSGTNTGELFF.

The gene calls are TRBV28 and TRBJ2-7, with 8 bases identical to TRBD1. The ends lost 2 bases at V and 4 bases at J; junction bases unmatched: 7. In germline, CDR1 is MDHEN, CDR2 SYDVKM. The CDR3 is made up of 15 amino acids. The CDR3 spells CASSLQRTGRYEQYF. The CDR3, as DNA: TGTGCCAGCAGTTTACAAAGGACAGGGAGATACGAGCAGTACTTC.

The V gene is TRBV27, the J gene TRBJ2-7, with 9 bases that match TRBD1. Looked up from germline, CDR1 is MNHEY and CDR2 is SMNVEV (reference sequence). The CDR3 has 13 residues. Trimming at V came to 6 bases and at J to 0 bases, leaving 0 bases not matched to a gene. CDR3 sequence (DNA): TGTGCCAGCAGGGGACAGGGCTCCTACGAGCAGTACGTC. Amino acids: CASRGQGSYEQYV.

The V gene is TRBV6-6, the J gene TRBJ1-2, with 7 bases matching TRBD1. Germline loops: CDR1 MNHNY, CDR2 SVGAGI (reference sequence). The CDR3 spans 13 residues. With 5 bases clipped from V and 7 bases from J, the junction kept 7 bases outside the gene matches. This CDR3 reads CASSHDRVVGYTF. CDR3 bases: TGTGCCAGCAGTCATGACAGGGTTGTTGGCTACACCTTC.

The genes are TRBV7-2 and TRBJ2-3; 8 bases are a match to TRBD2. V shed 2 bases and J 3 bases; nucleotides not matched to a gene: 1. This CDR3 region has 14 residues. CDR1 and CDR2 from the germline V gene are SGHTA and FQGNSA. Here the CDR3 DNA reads TGTGCCAGCAGCTTACAGCGGGAGACAGATACGCAGTATTTT. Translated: CASSLQRETDTQYF.

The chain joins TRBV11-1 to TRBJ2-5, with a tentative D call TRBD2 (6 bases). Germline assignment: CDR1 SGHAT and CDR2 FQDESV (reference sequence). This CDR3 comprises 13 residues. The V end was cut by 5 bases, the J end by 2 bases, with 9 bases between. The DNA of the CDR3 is TGTGCCAGCAGCCCGGGACTTCAAGAGACCCAGTACTTC. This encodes CASSPGLQETQYF.

CDR3 coding DNA: TGTGCCACCAGCAGGGATTCCGGGACAGGGGGCTTTGGCTACACCTTC. Residues: CATSRDSGTGGFGYTF. V and J are TRBV15 and TRBJ1-2; 12 bases are a match to TRBD1. V lost 3 bases and J lost 7; bases outside the gene matches: 9. This CDR3 is built from 16 residues. Per germline, CDR1 LNHNV and CDR2 YYDKDF (reference sequence).

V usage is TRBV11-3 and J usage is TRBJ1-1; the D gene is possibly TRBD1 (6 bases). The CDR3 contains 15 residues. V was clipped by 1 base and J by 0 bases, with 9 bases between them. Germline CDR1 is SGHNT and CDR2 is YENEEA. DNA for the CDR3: TGTGCCAGCAGCTTAGTGGGGGGGCTGAACACTGAAGCTTTCTTT. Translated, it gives CASSLVGGLNTEAFF.

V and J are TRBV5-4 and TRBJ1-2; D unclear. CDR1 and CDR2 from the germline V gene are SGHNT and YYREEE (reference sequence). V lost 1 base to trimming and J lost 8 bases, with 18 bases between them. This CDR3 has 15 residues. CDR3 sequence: CASSLWWGGRYGYTF. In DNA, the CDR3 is TGTGCCAGCAGCTTGTGGTGGGGTGGGAGATACGGCTACACCTTC.

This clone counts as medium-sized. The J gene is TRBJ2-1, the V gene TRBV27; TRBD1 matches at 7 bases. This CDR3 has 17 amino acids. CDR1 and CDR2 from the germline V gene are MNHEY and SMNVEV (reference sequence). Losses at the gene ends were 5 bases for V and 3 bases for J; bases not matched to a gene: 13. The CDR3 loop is CASSTLSGQAFYNEQFF. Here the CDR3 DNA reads TGTGCCAGCAGTACCTTGAGCGGACAGGCTTTCTACAATGAGCAGTTCTTC.

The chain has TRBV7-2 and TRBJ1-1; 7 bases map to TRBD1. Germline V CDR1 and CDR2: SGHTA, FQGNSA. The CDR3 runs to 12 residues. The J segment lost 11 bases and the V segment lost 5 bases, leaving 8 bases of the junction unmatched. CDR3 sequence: CASSHDRAWAFF. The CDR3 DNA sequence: TGTGCCAGCAGCCATGACAGGGCCTGGGCTTTCTTT.

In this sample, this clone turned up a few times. CDR3 region: CASRRLDRTNYGYTF. The CDR3 DNA sequence: TGTGCAAGTCGCCGACTGGACAGGACCAACTATGGCTACACCTTC. The chain carries TRBV12-2 and TRBJ1-2; the listed D gene, TRBD1, was not tested against the DNA. TRBV12-2 is listed as a pseudogene. The CDR3 is made up of 15 amino acids.

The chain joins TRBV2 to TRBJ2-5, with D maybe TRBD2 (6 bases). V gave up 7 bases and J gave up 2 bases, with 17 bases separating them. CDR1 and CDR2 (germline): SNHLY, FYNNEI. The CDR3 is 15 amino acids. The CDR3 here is CASTQLSGVQETQYF. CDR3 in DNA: TGTGCCAGCACTCAGTTATCGGGAGTTCAAGAGACCCAGTACTTC. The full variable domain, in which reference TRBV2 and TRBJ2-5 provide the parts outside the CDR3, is EPEVTQTPSHQVTQMGQEVILRCVPISNHLYFYWYRQILGQKVEFLVSFYNNEISEKSEIFDDQFSVERPDGSNFTLKIRSTKLEDSAMYFCASTQLSGVQETQYFGPGTRLLVL.

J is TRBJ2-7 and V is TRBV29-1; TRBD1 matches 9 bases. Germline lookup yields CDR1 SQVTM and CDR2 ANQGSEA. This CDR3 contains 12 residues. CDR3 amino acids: CSAGTGSDEQYF. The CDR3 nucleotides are TGCAGTGCCGGGACAGGGAGCGACGAGCAGTACTTC.

The CDR3 DNA reads TGTGCCAGTAGTCCGCACCCCAGGGGGCACAGCACAGATACGCAGTATTTT. Its protein is CASSPHPRGHSTDTQYF. The V and J genes are TRBV19 and TRBJ2-3; 8 positions agree with TRBD1. Germline V lookup: CDR1 LNHDA, CDR2 SQIVND (reference sequence). This CDR3 spans 17 amino acids. The J segment lost 0 bases and the V segment lost 5 bases, leaving 10 bases of the junction unmatched.

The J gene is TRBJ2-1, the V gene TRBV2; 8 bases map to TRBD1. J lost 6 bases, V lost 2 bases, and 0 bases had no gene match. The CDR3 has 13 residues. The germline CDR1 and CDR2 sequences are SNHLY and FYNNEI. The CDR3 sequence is CASSEQGANEQFF. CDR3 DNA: TGTGCCAGCAGTGAACAGGGGGCCAATGAGCAGTTCTTC. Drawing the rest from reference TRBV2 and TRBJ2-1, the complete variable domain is EPEVTQTPSHQVTQMGQEVILRCVPISNHLYFYWYRQILGQKVEFLVSFYNNEISEKSEIFDDQFSVERPDGSNFTLKIRSTKLEDSAMYFCASSEQGANEQFFGPGTRLTVL.

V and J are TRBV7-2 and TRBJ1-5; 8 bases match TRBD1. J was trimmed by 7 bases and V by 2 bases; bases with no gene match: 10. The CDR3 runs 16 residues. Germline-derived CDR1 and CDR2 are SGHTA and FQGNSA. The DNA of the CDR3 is TGTGCCAGCAGCTTATTTCAAGAATCAGGGGGCCAGCCCCAGCATTTT. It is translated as CASSLFQESGGQPQHF. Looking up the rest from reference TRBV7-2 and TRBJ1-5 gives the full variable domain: GAGVSQSPSNKVTEKGKDVELRCDPISGHTALYWYRQSLGQGLEFLIYFQGNSAPDKSGLPSDRFSAERTGGSVSTLTIQRTQQEDSAVYLCASSLFQESGGQPQHFGDGTRLSIL.

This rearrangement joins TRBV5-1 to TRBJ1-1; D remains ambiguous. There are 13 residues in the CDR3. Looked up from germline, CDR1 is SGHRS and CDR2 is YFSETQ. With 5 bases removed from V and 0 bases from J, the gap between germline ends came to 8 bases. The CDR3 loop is CASSGLMNTEAFF. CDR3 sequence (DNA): TGCGCCAGCAGTGGACTCATGAACACTGAAGCTTTCTTT. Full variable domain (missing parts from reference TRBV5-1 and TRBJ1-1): KAGVTQTPRYLIKTRGQQVTLSCSPISGHRSVSWYQQTPGQGLQFLFEYFSETQRNKGNFPGRFSGRQFSNSRSEMNVSTLELGDSALYLCASSGLMNTEAFFGQGTRLTVV.

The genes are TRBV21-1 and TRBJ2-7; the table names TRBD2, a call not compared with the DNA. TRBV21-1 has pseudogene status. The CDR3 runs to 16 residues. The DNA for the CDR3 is TGTGCCAGCAGCAAAGTTGCGTCTCACCTCTCCTACGAGCAGTACGTC. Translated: CASSKVASHLSYEQYV.

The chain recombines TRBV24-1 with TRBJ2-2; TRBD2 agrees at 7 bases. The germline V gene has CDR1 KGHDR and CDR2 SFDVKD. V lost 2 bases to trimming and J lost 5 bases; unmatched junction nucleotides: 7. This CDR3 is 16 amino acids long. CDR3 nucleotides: TGTGCCACCAGTGATTCAACGGGGGGAGAAACCGGGGAGCTGTTTTTT. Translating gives CATSDSTGGETGELFF.

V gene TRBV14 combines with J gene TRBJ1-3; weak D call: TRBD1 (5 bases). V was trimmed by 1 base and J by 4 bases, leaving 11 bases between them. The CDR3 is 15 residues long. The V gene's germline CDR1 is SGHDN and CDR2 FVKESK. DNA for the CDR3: TGTGCCAGCAGCCAAGGCGGGGACTGGGGAAACACCATATATTTT. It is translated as CASSQGGDWGNTIYF.

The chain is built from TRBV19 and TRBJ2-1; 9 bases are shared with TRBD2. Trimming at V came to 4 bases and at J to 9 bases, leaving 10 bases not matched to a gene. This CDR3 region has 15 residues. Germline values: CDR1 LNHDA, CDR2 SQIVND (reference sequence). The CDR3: CASSRWTSATGEQFF. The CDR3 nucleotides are TGTGCCAGTAGTAGATGGACTAGCGCTACGGGTGAGCAGTTCTTC.

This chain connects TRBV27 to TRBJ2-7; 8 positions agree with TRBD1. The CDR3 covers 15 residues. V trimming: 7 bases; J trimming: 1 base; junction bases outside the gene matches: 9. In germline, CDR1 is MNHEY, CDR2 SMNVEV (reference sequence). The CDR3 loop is CASKRGRTGSYEQYF. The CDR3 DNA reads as TGTGCCAGCAAAAGGGGGCGGACAGGGTCCTACGAGCAGTACTTC.

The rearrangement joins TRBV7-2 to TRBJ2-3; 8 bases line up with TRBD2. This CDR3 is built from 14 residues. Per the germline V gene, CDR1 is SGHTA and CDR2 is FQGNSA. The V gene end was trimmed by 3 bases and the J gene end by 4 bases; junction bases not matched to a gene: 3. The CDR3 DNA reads TGTGCCAGCAGCTTGTTACTAGCGGCAGATACGCAGTATTTT. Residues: CASSLLLAADTQYF. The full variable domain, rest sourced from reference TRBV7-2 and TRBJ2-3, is GAGVSQSPSNKVTEKGKDVELRCDPISGHTALYWYRQSLGQGLEFLIYFQGNSAPDKSGLPSDRFSAERTGGSVSTLTIQRTQQEDSAVYLCASSLLLAADTQYFGPGTRLTVL.

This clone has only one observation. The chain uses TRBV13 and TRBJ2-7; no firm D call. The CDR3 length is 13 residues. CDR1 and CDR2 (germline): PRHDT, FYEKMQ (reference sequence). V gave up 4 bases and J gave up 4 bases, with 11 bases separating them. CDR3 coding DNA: TGTGCCAGCAGCTCCTTTTCTACTTACGAGCAGTACTTC. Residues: CASSSFSTYEQYF.

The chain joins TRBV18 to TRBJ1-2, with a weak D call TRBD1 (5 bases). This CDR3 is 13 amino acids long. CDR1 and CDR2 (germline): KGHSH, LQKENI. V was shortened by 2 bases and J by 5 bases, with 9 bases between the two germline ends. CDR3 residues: CASSPVGHYGYTF. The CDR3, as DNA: TGTGCCAGCTCACCAGTGGGGCATTATGGCTACACCTTC. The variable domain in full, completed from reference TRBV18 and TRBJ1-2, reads NAGVMQNPRHLVRRRGQEARLRCSPMKGHSHVYWYRQLPEEGLKFMVYLQKENIIDESGMPKERFSAEFPKEGPSILRIQQVVRGDSAAYFCASSPVGHYGYTFGSGTRLTVV.

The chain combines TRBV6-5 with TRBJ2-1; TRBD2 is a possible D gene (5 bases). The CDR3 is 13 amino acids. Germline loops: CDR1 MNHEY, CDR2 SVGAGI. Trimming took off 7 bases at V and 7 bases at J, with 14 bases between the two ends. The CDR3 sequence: CASTRTGPNEQFF. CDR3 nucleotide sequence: TGTGCCAGCACCCGGACTGGTCCTAATGAGCAGTTCTTC.